This TCR beta chain stems from a study of cytomegalovirus exposure and HLA in healthy donors. The PCR contained 60 Vbeta and 13 Jbeta primers. Repertoires were generated with immunoSEQ multiplex PCR, while TCRdb's copy carries only in-frame clones and drops some. The repertoire holds around 140,000 clones, with around 72% as singletons. Trimming removed 5 bases at V and 2 bases at J, with 24 bases between. CDR3 length equals 18 residues. Germline V gives CDR1 SGHRS, CDR2 YFSETQ. About this clone: What it recognizes is unknown.

Whole-study results and caveats: TCR beta sequences reportedly predicted most subjects' HLA-A and HLA-B alleles accurately. Immune exposure information available was restricted to CMV serostatus. More clonal expansion characterized HLA-associated TCR beta chains than equally common others in a later analysis. Researchers counted around 150 TCR beta chains as cytomegalovirus-associated.

The sequencing input was PBMCs. This chain links TRBV5-1 with TRBJ2-3; D may be TRBD2 (6 bases). The receptor was derived from a woman aged 18 to 35 in good health and CMV-seronegative. The chain's CDR3 is CASRPGLSPLRYTDTQYF. DNA of the CDR3: TGCGCCAGCAGACCGGGACTTTCACCCCTACGGTACACAGATACGCAGTATTTT.